This entry lists 22 T cell receptor beta chains sequenced from one sample in a study of blood T cell dynamics during melanoma immunotherapy. This sample's time point: week 3, after first cycle of checkpoint inhibitor. Libraries were prepared by immunoSEQ multiplex PCR; TCRdb keeps only in-frame clonotypes and omits some of them. The repertoire holds 10,000 or so clones, 65% to 90% seen once, with about 0.95% in the top ten. The sequenced sample was blood, obtained from a patient treated with checkpoint blockade. These receptor sequences come from a human donor with melanoma.

The chain is built from TRBV7-2 and TRBJ2-5; 13 bases line up with TRBD2. The CDR3 runs to 15 residues. In germline, CDR1 is SGHTA, CDR2 FQGNSA. The trim removed 5 bases at V and 5 bases at J, leaving 5 bases unmatched. The CDR3 region is CASSVGLAGVETQYF. CDR3 DNA: TGTGCCAGCAGCGTCGGACTAGCGGGGGTTGAGACCCAGTACTTC.

In DNA, the CDR3 is TGCGCCAGCAGCCAAGATCCGGGGGTTAGTCAGCCCCAGCATTTT. Its translation: CASSQDPGVSQPQHF. The V and J genes are TRBV4-1 and TRBJ1-5; TRBD1 might be the D (5 bases). This CDR3 is 15 amino acids long. V was pared by 0 bases and J by 6 bases, with 12 bases between. In germline, CDR1 is MGHRA, CDR2 YSYEKL.

The rearrangement links TRBV10-3 to TRBJ1-2, with 7 bases identical to TRBD1. The V gene end was trimmed by 5 bases and the J gene end by 1 base; junction bases not matched to a gene: 7. The CDR3 spans 15 residues. CDR1 is ENHRY and CDR2 is SYGVKD in the germline V gene. In nucleotides, the CDR3 is TGTGCCATCAGTCGAGGGACAGAAAGTAACTATGGCTACACCTTC. Protein: CAISRGTESNYGYTF.

This clone was recorded a few times. This chain uses TRBV11-2 with TRBJ2-7, with D possibly TRBD1 on 6 matching bases. The CDR3 is 15 residues long. CDR1 and CDR2 (germline): SGHAT, FQNNGV. The germline V and J ends were trimmed by 5 bases and 5 bases, with 19 bases remaining between them. CDR3 in amino acids: CASSPSGHGMDEQYF. The CDR3, as DNA: TGTGCCAGCAGCCCCTCGGGACATGGTATGGACGAGCAGTACTTC.

V is TRBV6-5 and J is TRBJ1-2; 10 nucleotides agree with TRBD1. J was trimmed by 3 bases and V by 5 bases; bases with no gene match: 0. The CDR3 covers 13 residues. Germline CDR1 reads MNHEY; CDR2 reads SVGAGI. CDR3 sequence reads: CASSDRGHYGYTF. CDR3 coding DNA: TGTGCCAGCAGTGACAGGGGGCACTATGGCTACACCTTC.

For the CDR3, the DNA is TGTGCCTGCGAAGCAGGAAGGGTCAATTCACCCCTCCACTTT. Translated, it gives CACEAGRVNSPLHF. The rearrangement links TRBV30 to TRBJ1-6; unclear D gene. The V gene lost 6 bases and the J gene lost 7 bases, with 16 bases spanning the gap. Germline CDR1 GTSNPN, CDR2 SVGIG (reference sequence). The length of the CDR3 is 14 residues.

The chain links TRBV4-3 to TRBJ1-1, with TRBD1 as a possible D gene (5 bases). The CDR3 spans 13 residues. Trimming shortened V by 2 bases and J by 9 bases, and 13 bases separated the two germline ends. Germline loops: CDR1 LGHNA, CDR2 YSLEER. The CDR3 protein is CASSQISEGQAFF. DNA of the CDR3: TGCGCCAGCAGCCAAATCTCTGAGGGGCAAGCTTTCTTT.

CDR3 coding DNA: TGTGCCAGCAGCTTAGATAGCCACAGGGGGTCTCACGAGCAGTACTTC. This gives the protein CASSLDSHRGSHEQYF. The V call is TRBV11-3, the J call TRBJ2-7; 8 bases are a match to TRBD1. After removal of 0 bases from V and 5 bases from J, the junction contained 9 bases not matched to a gene. The germline V gene encodes CDR1 SGHNT and CDR2 YENEEA. The CDR3 extends over 16 amino acids. The whole variable domain, remainder taken from reference TRBV11-3 and TRBJ2-7, is EAGVVQSPRYKIIEKKQPVAFWCNPISGHNTLYWYLQNLGQGPELLIRYENEEAVDDSQLPKDRFSAERLKGVDSTLKIQPAELGDSAVYLCASSLDSHRGSHEQYFGPGTRLTVT.

The V and J genes are TRBV27 and TRBJ2-4, with TRBD2 identical over 7 bases. CDR1 is MNHEY and CDR2 is SMNVEV in the germline V gene (reference sequence). This CDR3 is built from 13 residues. After removal of 4 bases from V and 8 bases from J, the junction contained 5 bases not matched to a gene. Here the CDR3 DNA reads TGTGCCAGCAGTTCATCAGCGGGGTACATTCAGTACTTC. Translated, it gives CASSSSAGYIQYF.

This clone was recorded only once. The chain couples TRBV6-5 to TRBJ2-3; 8 bases are a match to TRBD1. Germline CDR1 and CDR2: MNHEY and SVGAGI. CDR3 length equals 14 residues. Trimming removed 6 bases from V and 2 bases from J; junction bases left unmatched: 4. The CDR3 loop is CASRDRAFTDTQYF. CDR3 coding DNA: TGTGCCAGCAGGGACAGGGCCTTCACAGATACGCAGTATTTT.

The chain recombines TRBV2 with TRBJ1-1; possibly TRBD1 for D (6 bases). The CDR3 sequence is 14 residues long. Germline V CDR1 and CDR2: SNHLY, FYNNEI. Trimming took 7 bases from V and 4 from J, leaving 16 bases between them. CDR3 sequence: CASTSQGGGTEAFF. The CDR3, as DNA: TGTGCCAGCACATCACAGGGTGGCGGCACTGAAGCTTTCTTT.

This chain uses TRBV19 with TRBJ1-5; D may be TRBD1 (5 bases). V lost 5 bases, J lost 2 bases, and 13 bases lay in between. The CDR3 runs 15 residues. Germline V gene data show CDR1 as LNHDA and CDR2 as SQIVND (reference sequence). In DNA, the CDR3 is TGTGCCAGTAGTTGGAATCTAGGGGGCAATCAGCCCCAGCATTTT. Protein sequence: CASSWNLGGNQPQHF.

The V and J genes are TRBV4-1 and TRBJ1-1; the D gene is possibly TRBD1 (6 bases). Trimming stripped 2 bases from V and 6 bases from J, with 13 bases between. The germline gives CDR1 MGHRA, CDR2 YSYEKL. CDR3 length: 14 amino acids. The CDR3 DNA follows: TGCGCCAGCAGCCAACCCCAACAGGGCGCTGAAGCTTTCTTT. This translates into CASSQPQQGAEAFF.

The chain recombines TRBV5-6 with TRBJ2-7; a possible D gene is TRBD1 (6 bases). This CDR3 has 14 residues. Germline CDR1 and CDR2: SGHDT and YYEEEE. V was cut by 5 bases and J by 3 bases, with 15 bases left in between. The CDR3 region has the DNA TGTGCCAGCAGAACCGGGACAACGTACTACGAGCAGTACTTC. Its protein product is CASRTGTTYYEQYF.

This clone was recorded once. In nucleotides, the CDR3 is TGTGCCAGCAGCTTAAATCCCCAGGGGGCATCATACAATGAGCAGTTCTTC. It yields the protein CASSLNPQGASYNEQFF. This sequence joins TRBV7-3 and TRBJ2-1; TRBD1 matches at 8 bases. V trimming: 1 base; J trimming: 4 bases; junction bases outside the gene matches: 9. The CDR3 runs to 17 residues. Germline V gene sequence: CDR1 SGHTA, CDR2 FQGTGA.

The V call is TRBV11-3, the J call TRBJ2-1; 9 positions match TRBD2. The V and J ends lost 5 bases and 9 bases, in that order; junction bases with no gene match: 5. In germline, CDR1 is SGHNT, CDR2 YENEEA. The CDR3 loop spans 13 amino acids. The CDR3 reads CASSLGRGGEQFF. In nucleotides, the CDR3 is TGTGCCAGCAGCCTAGGGCGGGGGGGTGAGCAGTTCTTC.

The chain couples TRBV2 to TRBJ2-1, with D perhaps being TRBD1 or TRBD2 (7 bases each). The CDR3 totals 14 residues. Germline V gives CDR1 SNHLY, CDR2 FYNNEI. V was clipped by 10 bases and J by 0 bases, with 13 bases between them. This CDR3 is CATRGGSSYNEQFF. The CDR3 DNA reads as TGTGCCACCAGGGGGGGGAGCTCCTACAATGAGCAGTTCTTC.

The V call is TRBV29-1, the J call TRBJ1-1; D possibly corresponds to TRBD1 (6 bases). There are 12 residues in the CDR3. V was shortened by 8 bases and J by 7 bases, with 17 bases between the two germline ends. CDR1 and CDR2 from the germline V gene are SQVTM and ANQGSEA. CDR3 sequence (DNA): TGCAGCCCCCGCTTGGGGGGCATTGAAGCTTTCTTT. This gives the protein CSPRLGGIEAFF.

The chain is built from TRBV6-6 and TRBJ2-4, with D unclear. This CDR3 region has 14 residues. Germline lookup yields CDR1 MNHNY and CDR2 SVGAGI (reference sequence). V gave up 5 bases and J gave up 0 bases, with 8 bases separating them. Here the CDR3 reads CASSIGVAKNIQYF. Here the CDR3 DNA reads TGTGCCAGCAGTATAGGAGTAGCCAAAAACATTCAGTACTTC.

This rearrangement joins TRBV5-4 to TRBJ1-2; D remains ambiguous. Looked up from germline, CDR1 is SGHNT and CDR2 is YYREEE (reference sequence). The CDR3 spans 13 residues. V was cut by 0 bases and J by 5 bases, with 8 bases left in between. This chain's CDR3 is CASSLGTKYGYTF. The CDR3 DNA reads TGTGCCAGCAGCTTGGGGACCAAATATGGCTACACCTTC.

The chain is built from TRBV5-4 and TRBJ2-2; tentatively, D is TRBD1 (5 bases). This CDR3 spans 15 amino acids. CDR1 and CDR2 (germline): SGHNT, YYREEE (reference sequence). Trimming removed 0 bases from V and 3 bases from J, with 9 bases in between. CDR3 sequence (DNA): TGTGCCAGCAGCTTGGCCAGGGTCGACACCGGGGAGCTGTTTTTT. It translates to CASSLARVDTGELFF.

The count of this clone is one. This chain uses TRBV9 with TRBJ2-5, with D maybe TRBD2 (5 bases). The J call may not be correct, given that the DNA end is closer to TRBJ2-7. Germline loops: CDR1 SGDLS, CDR2 YYNGEE. This CDR3 contains 13 residues. The CDR3 DNA reads as TGTGCCAGCAGCGTAGGTGGAGGAGGCGAGCAGTACTTC. It specifies CASSVGGGGEQYF.